Following are 27 T cell receptor beta chains from one sample sequenced in a study of neurological immune-mediated disorders. Time point in this sample: longitudinal time-point 2. TCRdb fed the 5' RACE reads into MiXCR, producing one record per CDR3 protein. The table includes some 50,000 distinct CDR3 sequences, about 12% detected once. Sequencing used PBMCs. These TCRs come from a male donor with HTLV-1-associated myelopathy (HAM/TSP).

This clonotype was found many times. This sequence joins TRBV12-3 or TRBV12-4 and TRBJ2-1; D not resolved. CDR3 length equals 12 residues. V was trimmed by 1 base and J by 9 bases, leaving 7 bases between them. CDR3 DNA: TGTGCCAGCAGTTTAGGACTGGGTGAGCAGTTCTTC. Translation: CASSLGLGEQFF.

In this sample, this clonotype turned up many times. The CDR3, as DNA: TGCAGTGCCCTGGGCCCAGGGGATTCACCCCTCCACTTT. This translates into CSALGPGDSPLHF. The chain recombines TRBV20-1 with TRBJ1-6; TRBD1 might be the D (6 bases). Germline lookup yields CDR1 DFQATT and CDR2 SNEGSKA (reference sequence). The CDR3 is 13 residues long. The V gene lost 6 bases and the J gene lost 8 bases, with 14 bases spanning the gap.

This clonotype was counted many times. The chain recombines TRBV29-1 with TRBJ1-1, with 7 bases aligning to TRBD1. The CDR3 is 13 residues long. The V gene end was trimmed by 4 bases and the J gene end by 1 base; junction bases not matched to a gene: 3. CDR1 and CDR2 from the germline V gene are SQVTM and ANQGSEA. CDR3: CSVVGQANTEAFF. The DNA of the CDR3 is TGCAGCGTTGTAGGACAGGCGAACACTGAAGCTTTCTTT.

A note on this clonotype: A much larger clonotype is one base distant, so this may be a read error. The rearrangement joins TRBV7-2 to TRBJ2-5; 10 nucleotides match TRBD2. Per the germline V gene, CDR1 is SGHTA and CDR2 is FQGNSA. The CDR3 has 15 amino acids. The CDR3 reads CASSPQRGGGETRYF. CDR3 nucleotides: TGTGCCAGCAGCCCCCAGCGGGGGGGTGGAGAGACCCGGTACTTC.

This clonotype was observed at least ten times. The rearrangement joins TRBV20-1 to TRBJ1-2; D might be TRBD1 (6 bases). The CDR3 runs 15 residues. Germline V gives CDR1 DFQATT, CDR2 SNEGSKA (reference sequence). The ends were cut back, 0 bases at V and 0 bases at J, with 11 bases in the middle. In DNA, the CDR3 is TGCAGTGCTAGAGAGGGGGGCGGAACTAACTATGGCTACACCTTC. It encodes CSAREGGGTNYGYTF.

This clonotype was seen at least ten times. This sequence joins TRBV13 and TRBJ2-7, with a possible D match to TRBD1 (6 bases). Germline lookup yields CDR1 PRHDT and CDR2 FYEKMQ (reference sequence). CDR3 length equals 14 residues. Between the trimmed V and J ends, which lost 3 bases and 7 bases, there was a span of 16 bases. CDR3 loop: CASSFGAVGGEQYF. CDR3 coding DNA: TGTGCCAGCAGCTTCGGGGCAGTAGGGGGAGAGCAGTACTTC.

This clonotype was detected ten times or more. The chain carries TRBV2 and TRBJ2-3; no definite D call. V was pared by 4 bases and J by 7 bases, with 6 bases between. In germline, CDR1 is SNHLY, CDR2 FYNNEI. The CDR3 spans 11 residues. CDR3 loop: CASSVHNTQYF. The CDR3 nucleotides read TGTGCCAGCAGTGTTCACAATACGCAGTATTTT. Full variable domain (remainder filled in from reference TRBV2 and TRBJ2-3): EPEVTQTPSHQVTQMGQEVILRCVPISNHLYFYWYRQILGQKVEFLVSFYNNEISEKSEIFDDQFSVERPDGSNFTLKIRSTKLEDSAMYFCASSVHNTQYFGPGTRLTVL.

J is TRBJ2-5 and V is TRBV7-9, with TRBD1 matching over 9 bases. CDR3 size: 18 residues. Losses at the gene ends were 6 bases for V and 9 bases for J; bases not matched to a gene: 23. CDR1 is SEHNR, CDR2 FQNEAQ, per germline (reference sequence). The CDR3 reads CASSPYSLRDRAQLAQYF. The CDR3 DNA reads TGTGCCAGCAGTCCTTACTCTCTGCGGGACAGGGCGCAACTGGCCCAGTACTTC.

At least ten counts were recorded for this clonotype. This sequence joins TRBV5-1 and TRBJ1-1; D is possibly TRBD1 (5 bases). This CDR3 has 15 residues. Trimming took off 0 bases at V and 2 bases at J, with 11 bases between the two ends. CDR1 is SGHRS, CDR2 YFSETQ, per germline. The CDR3 reads CASSLDRSSNTEAFF. The CDR3 DNA is TGCGCCAGCAGCTTGGACAGGAGCAGCAACACTGAAGCTTTCTTT.

This clonotype was counted at least ten times. This chain joins TRBV20-1 and TRBJ2-5; 8 nucleotides align to TRBD1. J was trimmed by 5 bases and V by 5 bases; bases with no gene match: 10. Germline V gene sequence: CDR1 DFQATT, CDR2 SNEGSKA (reference sequence). This CDR3 has 14 residues. The CDR3 reads CSAEPGQVGETQYF. The CDR3 DNA follows: TGCAGTGCTGAGCCGGGACAGGTGGGCGAGACCCAGTACTTC.

This clonotype showed up many times. CDR3 residues: CASSDSGGADTQYF. The CDR3 DNA is TGTGCCAGCAGTGATAGCGGGGGGGCAGATACGCAGTATTTT. The V call is TRBV6-4, the J call TRBJ2-3, with 11 nucleotides matching TRBD2. J lost 4 bases, V lost 3 bases, and 0 bases had no gene match. This CDR3 is built from 14 residues. Looked up from germline, CDR1 is MRHNA and CDR2 is SNTAGT.

This clonotype was picked up many times. The genes are TRBV6-6 and TRBJ2-7; D may be TRBD2 (5 bases). CDR3 length: 14 residues. Per the germline V gene, CDR1 is MNHNY and CDR2 is SVGAGI (reference sequence). V was cut by 7 bases and J by 2 bases, with 15 bases left in between. CDR3 residues: CASTPPGKPYEQYF. The CDR3 DNA sequence: TGTGCCAGCACCCCTCCGGGGAAACCCTACGAGCAGTACTTC.

In its sample, this clonotype was seen many times. The chain combines TRBV20-1 with TRBJ1-1; possibly TRBD1 for D (5 bases). The CDR3 loop spans 11 amino acids. Germline CDR1 and CDR2: DFQATT and SNEGSKA (reference sequence). Trimming left V 7 bases short and J 6 bases short, with 12 bases between. The CDR3 DNA sequence: TGCAGTGTCGGAAGGGGTTCTGAAGCTTTCTTT. It is translated as CSVGRGSEAFF.

This clonotype was observed many times. The rearrangement links TRBV7-3 to TRBJ1-1, with a weak D call TRBD1 (5 bases). CDR3 length: 13 amino acids. Germline assignment: CDR1 SGHTA and CDR2 FQGTGA. The ends were cut back, 5 bases at V and 8 bases at J, with 15 bases in the middle. The CDR3 here is CASSPGTPREAFF. CDR3 DNA: TGTGCCAGCAGCCCAGGGACGCCCAGGGAAGCTTTCTTT.

The table lists this clonotype with a few counts. The rearrangement links TRBV12-3 or TRBV12-4 to TRBJ2-3; 9 bases match TRBD2. The CDR3 consists of 14 residues. V trimming: 11 bases; J trimming: 8 bases; junction bases outside the gene matches: 14. This CDR3 reads CAEGSGGSPGTQYF. The CDR3 DNA reads TGTGCCGAGGGAAGCGGGGGGTCGCCAGGTACGCAGTATTTT.

The sample holds many counts of this clonotype. The rearrangement uses TRBV7-2 and TRBJ1-2; 12 bases align to TRBD1. The CDR3 contains 17 residues. V lost 5 bases, J lost 4 bases, and 11 bases stayed unmatched. The germline gives CDR1 SGHTA, CDR2 FQGNSA. The DNA for the CDR3 is TGTGCCAGCAGCGACCGGGACAGGGGGCTTGTTAGCTATGGCTACACCTTC. This encodes CASSDRDRGLVSYGYTF.

The V gene is TRBV5-1, the J gene TRBJ2-3; no reliable D call. The CDR3 extends over 16 amino acids. Germline V CDR1 and CDR2: SGHRS, YFSETQ. V dropped 3 bases and J dropped 6 bases, with 20 bases sitting between them. The CDR3 region is CASSSILAEWPDTQYF. In nucleotides, the CDR3 is TGCGCCAGCAGCTCTATCCTGGCGGAGTGGCCGGATACGCAGTATTTT.

This clonotype was counted many times. The chain recombines TRBV20-1 with TRBJ2-2; 8 bases align to TRBD2. CDR3 length: 17 amino acids. With V trimmed by 3 bases and J by 5 bases, 14 bases remained unmatched. Germline lookup yields CDR1 DFQATT and CDR2 SNEGSKA (reference sequence). The CDR3 is CSARVLSTGGVTGELFF. As DNA, the CDR3 is TGCAGTGCTAGGGTCCTTAGTACCGGGGGGGTAACCGGGGAGCTGTTTTTT.

In this sample, this clonotype turned up many times. The V and J genes are TRBV3-1 and TRBJ2-3, with D perhaps TRBD1 or TRBD2 (6 bases each). The length of the CDR3 is 17 residues. Germline CDR1 and CDR2: LGHDT and YNNKEL (reference sequence). Deletions cut 1 base from V and 6 bases from J, with 20 bases between. Written as DNA, the CDR3 is TGTGCCAGCAGCCAAGCTGGACGGGGGCCGTTATACGATACGCAGTATTTT. Translation: CASSQAGRGPLYDTQYF.

This clonotype was counted ten times or more. The gene calls are TRBV20-1 and TRBJ1-4; D is unclear. V was trimmed by 0 bases and J by 5 bases, leaving 10 bases between them. The CDR3 sequence is 14 residues long. The V gene's germline CDR1 is DFQATT and CDR2 SNEGSKA (reference sequence). The CDR3 region is CSARDLGINEKLFF. The DNA for the CDR3 is TGCAGTGCTAGAGATCTGGGTATAAATGAAAAACTGTTTTTT.

The table lists this clonotype with many counts. This chain joins TRBV14 and TRBJ1-2; D remains ambiguous. V was shortened by 4 bases and J by 0 bases, with 6 bases between the two germline ends. CDR3 length equals 13 residues. Germline CDR1 is SGHDN and CDR2 is FVKESK. The CDR3 loop reads CASSPETNYGYTF. The CDR3, as DNA: TGTGCCAGCAGCCCTGAAACTAACTATGGCTACACCTTC.

V and J are TRBV2 and TRBJ2-5; D perhaps matches TRBD1 (5 bases). The CDR3 totals 13 residues. V was cut by 4 bases and J by 11 bases, with 17 bases left in between. Germline lookup yields CDR1 SNHLY and CDR2 FYNNEI. This chain's CDR3 is CASSAHLQGGQYF. In DNA form, the CDR3 reads TGTGCCAGCAGTGCGCATCTTCAGGGTGGGCAGTACTTC.

This clonotype was counted at least ten times. The gene calls are TRBV20-1 and TRBJ2-3; D ambiguous. Trimming shortened V by 3 bases and J by 0 bases, and 10 bases separated the two germline ends. There are 14 residues in the CDR3. The germline gives CDR1 DFQATT, CDR2 SNEGSKA (reference sequence). CDR3 loop: CSASLVLSTDTQYF. The CDR3 DNA reads as TGCAGTGCTAGTCTAGTACTTAGCACAGATACGCAGTATTTT.

This clonotype was found many times. The genes are TRBV7-2 and TRBJ2-5; tentatively, D is TRBD1 (5 bases). The V end was cut by 6 bases, the J end by 4 bases, with 15 bases between. In germline, CDR1 is SGHTA, CDR2 FQGNSA. The CDR3 is 14 amino acids. CDR3 nucleotide sequence: TGTGCCAGCAGAAGGCAGGGTGGCTTAGAGACCCAGTACTTC. Translated: CASRRQGGLETQYF.

This clonotype was seen many times. V gene TRBV20-1 combines with J gene TRBJ2-1; D possibly matches TRBD1 or TRBD2 (6 bases each). The V gene lost 2 bases and the J gene lost 6 bases, with 17 bases spanning the gap. CDR1 and CDR2 from the germline V gene are DFQATT and SNEGSKA (reference sequence). This CDR3 is 15 amino acids long. CDR3 residues: CSARRGQLAGNEQFF. CDR3 nucleotide sequence: TGCAGTGCTAGACGGGGGCAGCTAGCTGGCAATGAGCAGTTCTTC.

In this sample, this clonotype turned up many times. The chain combines TRBV28 with TRBJ2-7, with D maybe TRBD1 (5 bases). Germline V gene lookup returns CDR1 MDHEN and CDR2 SYDVKM. This CDR3 spans 15 amino acids. V was trimmed by 6 bases and J by 6 bases, leaving 21 bases between them. The CDR3 is CASRKLQGPRSEQYF. The CDR3 nucleotides read TGTGCCAGCAGAAAGCTCCAGGGTCCGAGGTCCGAGCAGTACTTC.

This clonotype was seen ten or more times. This chain links TRBV6-5 with TRBJ1-5; no clear D gene. This CDR3 contains 17 residues. V gave up 5 bases and J gave up 1 base, with 18 bases separating them. The germline V gene encodes CDR1 MNHEY and CDR2 SVGAGI. CDR3 amino acids: CASSPNPLLSSNQPQHF. As DNA, the CDR3 is TGTGCCAGCAGTCCGAACCCGTTGCTATCAAGCAATCAGCCCCAGCATTTT.